The clone carrying this T cell receptor (beta chain) was detected a few times. The entry originates in a study of shared clonotypes between healthy human individuals. Data came from immunoSEQ multiplex PCR; TCRdb stores just in-frame clones and leaves some out. The sample includes 600,000 to 800,000 clones, over 55% seen only once; the top ten take around 1.8%. Germline assignment: CDR1 SEHNR and CDR2 FQNEAQ (reference sequence). The CDR3 consists of 15 residues. Trimming took 6 bases from V and 3 from J; bases not matched to a gene: 6. This chain uses TRBV7-9 with TRBJ2-2, with 8 bases aligning to TRBD1. The sequencing sample was made of memory CD4+ T cells sorted from blood. Subset here: CD45RA-negative fraction. The source is a woman in her twenties or thirties in good health. The CDR3, as DNA: TGTGCCAGCAGGCCGACAGGGGCCGACACCGGGGAGCTGTTTTTT. Its protein is CASRPTGADTGELFF.